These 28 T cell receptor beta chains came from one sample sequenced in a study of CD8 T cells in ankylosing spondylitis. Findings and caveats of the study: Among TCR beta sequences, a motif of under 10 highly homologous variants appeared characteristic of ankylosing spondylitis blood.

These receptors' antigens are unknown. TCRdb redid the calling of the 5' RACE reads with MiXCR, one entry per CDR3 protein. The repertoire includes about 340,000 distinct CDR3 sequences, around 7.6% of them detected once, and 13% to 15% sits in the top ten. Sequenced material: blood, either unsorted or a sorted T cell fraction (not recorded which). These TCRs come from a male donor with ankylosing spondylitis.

In nucleotides, the CDR3 is TGTGCCAGCAGCGAGACGGGGAGGCCCTACAATGAGCAGTTCTTC. This gives the protein CASSETGRPYNEQFF. The genes are TRBV6-4 and TRBJ2-1; weak D call: TRBD2 (6 bases). CDR3 length: 15 residues. V was trimmed by 6 bases and J by 2 bases, leaving 14 bases between them. Per the germline V gene, CDR1 is MRHNA and CDR2 is SNTAGT.

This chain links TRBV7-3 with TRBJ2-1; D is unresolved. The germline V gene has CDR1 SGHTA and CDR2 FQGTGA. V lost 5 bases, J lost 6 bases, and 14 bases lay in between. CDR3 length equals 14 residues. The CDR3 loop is CASSPFSEFNEQFF. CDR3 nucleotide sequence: TGTGCCAGCAGCCCATTTTCGGAGTTCAATGAGCAGTTCTTC.

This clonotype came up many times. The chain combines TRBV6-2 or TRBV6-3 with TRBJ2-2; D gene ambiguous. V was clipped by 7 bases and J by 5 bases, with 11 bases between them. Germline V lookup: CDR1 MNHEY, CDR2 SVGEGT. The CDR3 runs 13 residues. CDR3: CASIFRRTGELFF. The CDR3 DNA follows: TGTGCCAGCATTTTTCGCAGGACCGGGGAGCTGTTTTTT.

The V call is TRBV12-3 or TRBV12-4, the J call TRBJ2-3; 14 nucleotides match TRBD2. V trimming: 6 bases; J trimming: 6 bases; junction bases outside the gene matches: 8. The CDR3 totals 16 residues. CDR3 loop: CASRRGLAGVADTQYF. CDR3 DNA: TGTGCCAGCAGGCGGGGACTAGCGGGAGTAGCGGATACGCAGTATTTT.

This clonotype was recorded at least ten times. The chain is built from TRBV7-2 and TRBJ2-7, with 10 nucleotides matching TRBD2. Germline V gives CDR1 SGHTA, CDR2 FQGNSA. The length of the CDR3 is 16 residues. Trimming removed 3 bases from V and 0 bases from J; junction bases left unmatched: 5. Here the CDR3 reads CASSFPSGGNSYEQYF. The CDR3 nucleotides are TGTGCCAGCAGCTTCCCTAGCGGGGGAAACTCCTACGAGCAGTACTTC.

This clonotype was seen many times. CDR3 protein: CASSLLSPRAGDTQYF. In DNA form, the CDR3 reads TGTGCCAGCAGCTTACTATCCCCCAGGGCTGGGGATACGCAGTATTTT. The chain recombines TRBV7-8 with TRBJ2-3, with D possibly matching TRBD1 (5 bases). Germline V gene lookup returns CDR1 SGHVS and CDR2 FQNEAQ. V lost 2 bases and J lost 6, with 18 bases in between. This CDR3 contains 16 residues. The full variable domain, in which reference TRBV7-8 and TRBJ2-3 provide the parts outside the CDR3, is GAGVSQSPRYKVAKRGQDVALRCDPISGHVSLFWYQQALGQGPEFLTYFQNEAQLDKSGLPSDRFFAERPEGSVSTLKIQRTQQEDSAVYLCASSLLSPRAGDTQYFGPGTRLTVL.

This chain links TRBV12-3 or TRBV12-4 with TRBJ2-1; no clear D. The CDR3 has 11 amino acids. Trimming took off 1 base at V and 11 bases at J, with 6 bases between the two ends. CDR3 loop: CASSLGTQQFF. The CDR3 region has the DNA TGTGCCAGCAGTTTAGGGACCCAGCAGTTCTTC.

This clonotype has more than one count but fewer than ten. CDR3 DNA: TGTGCCATCTCAAATTTAGCGGGATCCTACAATGAGCAGTTCTTC. Its translation is CAISNLAGSYNEQFF. The chain couples TRBV10-3 to TRBJ2-1, with 8 bases aligning to TRBD2. V dropped 8 bases and J dropped 1; count of bases not matched to a gene: 7. CDR3 size: 15 residues. Looked up from germline, CDR1 is ENHRY and CDR2 is SYGVKD.

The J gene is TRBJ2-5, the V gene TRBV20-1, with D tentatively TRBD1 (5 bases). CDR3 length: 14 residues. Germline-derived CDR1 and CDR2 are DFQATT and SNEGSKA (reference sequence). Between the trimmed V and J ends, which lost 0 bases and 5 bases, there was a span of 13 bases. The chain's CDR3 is CSARDRQGLETQYF. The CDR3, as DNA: TGCAGTGCTAGAGATAGGCAGGGCCTCGAGACCCAGTACTTC.

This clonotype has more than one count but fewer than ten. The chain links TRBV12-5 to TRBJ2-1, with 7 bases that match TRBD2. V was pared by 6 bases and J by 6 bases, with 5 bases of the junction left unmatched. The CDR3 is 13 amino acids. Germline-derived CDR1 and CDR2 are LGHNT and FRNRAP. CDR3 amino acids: CASGAGVGNEQFF. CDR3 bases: TGTGCTAGTGGGGCGGGAGTAGGCAATGAGCAGTTCTTC.

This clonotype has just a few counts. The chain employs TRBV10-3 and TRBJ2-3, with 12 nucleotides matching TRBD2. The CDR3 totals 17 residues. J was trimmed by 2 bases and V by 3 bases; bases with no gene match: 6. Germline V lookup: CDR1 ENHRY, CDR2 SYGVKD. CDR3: CAISDSGLAGPTDTQYF. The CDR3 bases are TGTGCCATCAGTGACTCTGGACTAGCGGGACCCACAGATACGCAGTATTTT.

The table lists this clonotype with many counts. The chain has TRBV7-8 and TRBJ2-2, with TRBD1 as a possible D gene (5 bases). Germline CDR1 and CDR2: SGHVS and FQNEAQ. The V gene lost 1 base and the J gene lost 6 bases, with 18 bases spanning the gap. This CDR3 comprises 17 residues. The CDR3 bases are TGTGCCAGCAGCTTAGTTCTTGGGGCGACGCTCGCCGGGGAGCTGTTTTTT. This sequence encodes CASSLVLGATLAGELFF.

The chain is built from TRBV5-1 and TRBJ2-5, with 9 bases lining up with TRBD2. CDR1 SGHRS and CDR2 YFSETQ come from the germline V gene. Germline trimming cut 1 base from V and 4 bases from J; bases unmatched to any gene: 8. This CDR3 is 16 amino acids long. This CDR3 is CASSLNVAGDRETQYF. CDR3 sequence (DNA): TGCGCCAGCAGCTTGAACGTAGCGGGAGATAGAGAGACCCAGTACTTC.

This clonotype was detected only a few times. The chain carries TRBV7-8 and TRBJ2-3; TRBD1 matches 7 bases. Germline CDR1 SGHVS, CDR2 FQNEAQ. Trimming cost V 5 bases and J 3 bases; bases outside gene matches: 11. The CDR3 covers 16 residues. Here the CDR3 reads CASSTNTGVGTDTQYF. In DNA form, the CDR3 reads TGTGCCAGCAGCACTAACACAGGGGTAGGGACAGATACGCAGTATTTT.

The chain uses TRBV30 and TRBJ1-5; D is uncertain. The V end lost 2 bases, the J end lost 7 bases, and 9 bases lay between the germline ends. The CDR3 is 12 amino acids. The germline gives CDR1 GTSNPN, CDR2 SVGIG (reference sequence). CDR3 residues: CAWSTVAQPQHF. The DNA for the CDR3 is TGTGCCTGGAGTACCGTGGCCCAGCCCCAGCATTTT. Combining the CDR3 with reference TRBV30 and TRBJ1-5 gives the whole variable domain SQTIHQWPATLVQPVGSPLSLECTVEGTSNPNLYWYRQAAGRGLQLLFYSVGIGQISSEVPQNLSASRPQDRQFILSSKKLLLSDSGFYLCAWSTVAQPQHFGDGTRLSIL.

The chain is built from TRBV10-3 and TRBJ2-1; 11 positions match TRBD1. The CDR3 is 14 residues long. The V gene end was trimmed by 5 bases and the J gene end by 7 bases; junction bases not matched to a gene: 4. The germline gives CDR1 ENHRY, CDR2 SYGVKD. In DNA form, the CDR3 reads TGTGCCATCAGTTTCGGGACAGGGGGGAATGAGCAGTTCTTC. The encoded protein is CAISFGTGGNEQFF.

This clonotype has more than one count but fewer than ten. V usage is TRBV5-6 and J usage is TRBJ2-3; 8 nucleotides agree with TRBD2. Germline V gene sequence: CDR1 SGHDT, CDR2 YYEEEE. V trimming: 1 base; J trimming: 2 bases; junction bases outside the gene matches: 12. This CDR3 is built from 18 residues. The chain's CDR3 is CASSLRSVAGGHTDTQYF. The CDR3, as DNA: TGTGCCAGCAGCTTGAGGTCCGTGGCGGGAGGACACACAGATACGCAGTATTTT.

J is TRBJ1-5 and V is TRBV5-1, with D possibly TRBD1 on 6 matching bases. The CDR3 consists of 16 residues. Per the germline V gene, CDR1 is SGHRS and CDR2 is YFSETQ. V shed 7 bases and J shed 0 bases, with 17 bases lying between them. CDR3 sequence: CASPGGLSHSNQPQHF. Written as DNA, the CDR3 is TGCGCCAGCCCCGGGGGGCTTAGTCATAGCAATCAGCCCCAGCATTTT.

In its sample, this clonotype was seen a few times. The CDR3 is CSARDLQAEFTDTQYF. DNA for the CDR3: TGCAGTGCTAGAGATCTGCAGGCTGAATTCACAGATACGCAGTATTTT. This chain links TRBV20-1 with TRBJ2-3; D gene unclear. V was clipped by 0 bases and J by 2 bases, with 15 bases between them. The CDR3 runs to 16 residues. Germline lookup yields CDR1 DFQATT and CDR2 SNEGSKA (reference sequence).

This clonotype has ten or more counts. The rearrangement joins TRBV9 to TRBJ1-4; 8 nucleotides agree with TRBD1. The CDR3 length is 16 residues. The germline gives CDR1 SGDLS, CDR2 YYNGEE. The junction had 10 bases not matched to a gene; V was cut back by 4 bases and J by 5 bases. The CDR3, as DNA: TGTGCCAGCAGCCTCCGTGGTGACAGGGGCAATGAAAAACTGTTTTTT. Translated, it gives CASSLRGDRGNEKLFF. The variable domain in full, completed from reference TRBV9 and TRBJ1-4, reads DSGVTQTPKHLITATGQRVTLRCSPRSGDLSVYWYQQSLDQGLQFLIQYYNGEERAKGNILERFSAQQFPDLHSELNLSSLELGDSALYFCASSLRGDRGNEKLFFGSGTQLSVL.

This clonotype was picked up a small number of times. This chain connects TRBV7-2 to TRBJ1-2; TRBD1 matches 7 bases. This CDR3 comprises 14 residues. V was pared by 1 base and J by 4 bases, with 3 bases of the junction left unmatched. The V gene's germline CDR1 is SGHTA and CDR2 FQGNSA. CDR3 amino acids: CASSLVGTAYGYTF. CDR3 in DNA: TGTGCCAGCAGCTTAGTTGGGACAGCCTATGGCTACACCTTC.

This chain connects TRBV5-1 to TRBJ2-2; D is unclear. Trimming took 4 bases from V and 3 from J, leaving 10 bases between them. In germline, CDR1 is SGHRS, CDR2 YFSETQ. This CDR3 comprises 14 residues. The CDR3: CASSPRVYTGELFF. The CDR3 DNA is TGCGCCAGCAGCCCCAGAGTCTACACCGGGGAGCTGTTTTTT.

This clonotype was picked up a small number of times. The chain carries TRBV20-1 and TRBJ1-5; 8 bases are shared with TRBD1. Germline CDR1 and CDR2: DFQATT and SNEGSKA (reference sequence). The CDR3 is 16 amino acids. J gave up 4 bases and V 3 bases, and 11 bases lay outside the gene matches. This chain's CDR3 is CSASNPRTGKNQPQHF. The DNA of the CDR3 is TGCAGTGCTAGCAACCCCCGGACAGGGAAAAATCAGCCCCAGCATTTT.

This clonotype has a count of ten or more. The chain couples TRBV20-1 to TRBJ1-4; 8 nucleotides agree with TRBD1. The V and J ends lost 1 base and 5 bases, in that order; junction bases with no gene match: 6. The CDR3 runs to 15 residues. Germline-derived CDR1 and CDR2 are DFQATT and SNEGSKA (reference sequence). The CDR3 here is CSARAWTGNNEKLFF. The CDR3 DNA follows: TGCAGTGCTAGAGCTTGGACAGGGAACAATGAAAAACTGTTTTTT.

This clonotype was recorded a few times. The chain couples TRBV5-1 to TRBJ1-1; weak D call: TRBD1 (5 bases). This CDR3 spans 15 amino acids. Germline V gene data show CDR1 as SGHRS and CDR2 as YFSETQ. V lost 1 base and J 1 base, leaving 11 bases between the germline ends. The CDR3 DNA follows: TGCGCCAGCAGCTTGCGGCCAGGGCGGAACACTGAAGCTTTCTTT. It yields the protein CASSLRPGRNTEAFF.

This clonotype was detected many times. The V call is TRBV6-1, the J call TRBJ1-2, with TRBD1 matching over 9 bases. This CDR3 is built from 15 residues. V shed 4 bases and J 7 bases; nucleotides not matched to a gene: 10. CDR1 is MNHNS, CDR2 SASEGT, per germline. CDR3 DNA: TGTGCCAGCAGTGCCACGGGACAGGGTTTGAGTGGCTACACCTTC. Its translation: CASSATGQGLSGYTF.

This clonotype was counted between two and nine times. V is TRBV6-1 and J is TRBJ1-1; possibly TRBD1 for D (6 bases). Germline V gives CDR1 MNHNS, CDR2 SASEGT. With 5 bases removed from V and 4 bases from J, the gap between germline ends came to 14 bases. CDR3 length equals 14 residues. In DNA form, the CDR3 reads TGTGCCAGCAGTAGGGGGGCCTTGGGCACTGAAGCTTTCTTT. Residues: CASSRGALGTEAFF.

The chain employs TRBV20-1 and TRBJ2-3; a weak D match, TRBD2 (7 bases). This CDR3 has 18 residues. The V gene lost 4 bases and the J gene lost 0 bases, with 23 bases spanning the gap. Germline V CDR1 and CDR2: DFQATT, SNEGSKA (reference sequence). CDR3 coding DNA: TGCAGTGCTACTCCCACGCGGTCGGGGGGCAAAAGCACAGATACGCAGTATTTT. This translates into CSATPTRSGGKSTDTQYF.